Listed here are 2 T cell receptor beta chains from one sample, sequenced in a study of T cells in Graves' hyperthyroidism and ophthalmopathy. RNA transcripts yielded amplified TCR beta CDR3 regions. A set of HTBI primers served as the primers for a first-round RT-PCR of the TCR CDR3. In TCRdb, the multiplex PCR reads were re-called with MiXCR into one record per CDR3 protein. Among fewer than 900,000 distinct CDR3 sequences listed, 18% were seen once. Sequencing input: blood. These receptors were taken from a woman between 45 and 65 years old with Graves' hyperthyroidism that later progressed to Graves' ophthalmopathy.

Only a few counts were recorded for this clonotype. The CDR3 coding sequence is TGCAGCGTTGTTGAGGGGGATAACACTGAAGCTTTCTTT. Protein: CSVVEGDNTEAFF. The rearrangement uses TRBV29-1 and TRBJ1-1; a weak D match, TRBD1 (6 bases). Germline CDR1 and CDR2: SQVTM and ANQGSEA. V was cut by 4 bases and J by 2 bases, with 11 bases left in between. There are 13 residues in the CDR3. Looking up the rest from reference TRBV29-1 and TRBJ1-1 gives the full variable domain: SAVISQKPSRDICQRGTSLTIQCQVDSQVTMMFWYRQQPGQSLTLIATANQGSEATYESGFVIDKFPISRPNLTFSTLTVSNMSPEDSSIYLCSVVEGDNTEAFFGQGTRLTVV.

This clonotype occurred many times. The chain uses TRBV9 and TRBJ1-1, with D possibly being TRBD1 (6 bases). The V and J ends lost 3 bases and 3 bases respectively, with 21 bases between them. Germline CDR1 reads SGDLS; CDR2 reads YYNGEE. The CDR3 is made up of 17 amino acids. The CDR3 bases are TGTGCCAGCAGCGATCCAATAGGGGGGGACGGAGACACTGAAGCTTTCTTT. Its protein product is CASSDPIGGDGDTEAFF.